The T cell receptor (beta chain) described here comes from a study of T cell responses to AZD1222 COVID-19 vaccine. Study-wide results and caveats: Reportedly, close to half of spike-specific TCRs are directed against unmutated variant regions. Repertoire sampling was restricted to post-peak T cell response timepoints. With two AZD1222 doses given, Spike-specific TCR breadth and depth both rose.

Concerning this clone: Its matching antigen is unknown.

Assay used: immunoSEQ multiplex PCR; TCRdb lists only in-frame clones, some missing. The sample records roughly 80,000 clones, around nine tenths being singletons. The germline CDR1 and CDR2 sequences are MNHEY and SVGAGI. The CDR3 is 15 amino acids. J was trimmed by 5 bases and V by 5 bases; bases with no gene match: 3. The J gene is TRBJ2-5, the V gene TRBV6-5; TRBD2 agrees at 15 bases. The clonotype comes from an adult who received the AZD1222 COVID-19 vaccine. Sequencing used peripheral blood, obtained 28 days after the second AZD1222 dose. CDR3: CASSPGLAGGETQYF. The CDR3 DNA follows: TGTGCCAGCAGTCCGGGACTAGCGGGGGGTGAGACCCAGTACTTC.